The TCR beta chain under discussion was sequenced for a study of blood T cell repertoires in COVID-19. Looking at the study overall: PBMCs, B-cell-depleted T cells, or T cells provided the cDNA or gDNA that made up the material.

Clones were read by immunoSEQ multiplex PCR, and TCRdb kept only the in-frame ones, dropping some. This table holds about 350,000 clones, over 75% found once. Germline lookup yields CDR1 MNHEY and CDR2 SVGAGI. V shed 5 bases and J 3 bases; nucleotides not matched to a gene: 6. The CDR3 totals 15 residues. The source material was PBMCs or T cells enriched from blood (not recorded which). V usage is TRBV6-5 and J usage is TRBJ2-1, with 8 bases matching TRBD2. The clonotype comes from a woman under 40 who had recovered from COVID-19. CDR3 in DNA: TGTGCCAGCAGTCTCTATAGCGGGAACTACAATGAGCAGTTCTTC. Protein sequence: CASSLYSGNYNEQFF.